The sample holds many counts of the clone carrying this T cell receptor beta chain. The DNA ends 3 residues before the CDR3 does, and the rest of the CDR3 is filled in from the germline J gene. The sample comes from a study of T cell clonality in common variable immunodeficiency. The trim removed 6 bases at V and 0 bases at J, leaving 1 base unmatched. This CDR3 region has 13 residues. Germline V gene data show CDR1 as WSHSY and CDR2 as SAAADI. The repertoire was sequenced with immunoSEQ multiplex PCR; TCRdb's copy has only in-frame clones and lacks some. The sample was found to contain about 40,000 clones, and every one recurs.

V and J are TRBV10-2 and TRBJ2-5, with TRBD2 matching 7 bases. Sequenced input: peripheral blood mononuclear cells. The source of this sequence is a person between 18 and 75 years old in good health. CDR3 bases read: TGCGCCAGCAGGGGACTAAACCAAGAGACC. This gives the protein CASRGLNQET. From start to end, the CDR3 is CASRGLNQETQYF.